This TCR beta chain derives from a study of T-cell reconstitution after alpha-beta-depleted transplantation in children. CDR1 and CDR2 (germline): SGHAT, FQNNGV. After removal of 0 bases from V and 16 bases from J, the junction contained 8 bases not matched to a gene. The CDR3 sequence is 13 residues long. Researchers prepared the TCRbeta library using unique molecular identifiers, the study reports. In TCRdb, the PCR reads were re-called with MiXCR into one record per CDR3 protein. Altogether over 200,000 distinct CDR3 sequences are present, roughly a tenth being singletons, with the ten largest covering roughly 6.2%.

The receptor's source is a human donor who donated a stem cell graft to a child with acute lymphoblastic leukemia. This sample comprised PBMCs from the stem cell graft donor, obtained from the stem cell graft. This chain links TRBV11-2 with TRBJ2-1; TRBD1 agrees at 8 bases. In DNA, the CDR3 is TGTGCCAGCAGCTTAGATCTGGACAGGGAAGTTTTCTTC. Its translation is CASSLDLDREVFF.